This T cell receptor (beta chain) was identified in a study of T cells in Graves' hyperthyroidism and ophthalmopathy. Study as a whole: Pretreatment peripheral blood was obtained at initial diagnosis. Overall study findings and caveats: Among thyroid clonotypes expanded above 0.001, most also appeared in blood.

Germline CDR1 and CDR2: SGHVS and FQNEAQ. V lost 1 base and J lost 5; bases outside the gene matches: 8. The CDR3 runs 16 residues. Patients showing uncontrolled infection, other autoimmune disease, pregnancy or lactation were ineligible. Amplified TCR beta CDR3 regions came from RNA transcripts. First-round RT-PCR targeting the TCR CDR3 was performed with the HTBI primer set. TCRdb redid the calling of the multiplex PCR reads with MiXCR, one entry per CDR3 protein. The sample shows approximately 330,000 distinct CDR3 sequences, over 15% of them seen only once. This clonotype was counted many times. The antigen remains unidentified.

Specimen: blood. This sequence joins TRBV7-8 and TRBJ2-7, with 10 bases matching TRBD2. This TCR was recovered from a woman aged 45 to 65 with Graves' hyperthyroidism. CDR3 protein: CASSLGWQLAGHEQYF. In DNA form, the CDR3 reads TGTGCCAGCAGCTTAGGGTGGCAACTAGCGGGACACGAGCAGTACTTC.